This T cell receptor beta chain was identified during a study of T cell responses to AZD1222 COVID-19 vaccine. Study observations and caveats: Seropositive AZD1222 recipients at baseline numbered only 6 or 7. The study reported that nearly half of spike-specific TCRs target unmutated variant regions. Clonal diversity was possibly underestimated, and the donors were mostly white British, with more females.

TCRdb's copy holds only in-frame clones and misses some; the assay was immunoSEQ multiplex PCR. The data contain around 95,000 clones, over 90% of them singletons. The CDR3 sequence is 18 residues long. CDR1 MNHEY and CDR2 SMNVEV come from the germline V gene (reference sequence). Germline trimming cut 6 bases from V and 2 bases from J; bases unmatched to any gene: 12. This clone was picked up one time. The antigen is unknown. J is TRBJ2-3 and V is TRBV27; 12 nucleotides line up with TRBD2. Here the sequenced sample was peripheral blood, taken on day 0 of AZD1222 vaccination. The origin of this receptor is an adult in good health. The CDR3 DNA reads as TGTGCCAGCAGAAGGCTAGCGGGAGGGGGAGGGAACACAGATACGCAGTATTTT. The encoded protein is CASRRLAGGGGNTDTQYF.